These 9 T cell receptor beta chains were all obtained from the same sample, sequenced in a study of T cells in Graves' hyperthyroidism and ophthalmopathy. TCR beta CDR3 region amplification was performed from RNA transcripts. During a first-round RT-PCR of the TCR CDR3, the HTBI primer set was used. TCRdb redid the calling of the multiplex PCR reads with MiXCR, one entry per CDR3 protein. The table shows around 340,000 distinct CDR3 sequences, with roughly 17% occurring only once. The sample consisted of blood. The receptors come from a woman aged 30 to 39 with Graves' hyperthyroidism that later progressed to Graves' ophthalmopathy.

The chain recombines TRBV6-5 with TRBJ1-5, with D unclear. CDR1 and CDR2 (germline): MNHEY, SVGAGI. Between the trimmed V and J ends, which lost 0 bases and 2 bases, there was a span of 8 bases. The CDR3 length is 15 residues. CDR3 DNA: TGTGCCAGCAGTTACTCGATCTGGGGCAATCAGCCCCAGCATTTT. Amino acid sequence: CASSYSIWGNQPQHF.

This clonotype was counted ten times or more. This chain links TRBV27 with TRBJ1-6; 7 bases are shared with TRBD1. The germline V gene has CDR1 MNHEY and CDR2 SMNVEV (reference sequence). This CDR3 contains 14 residues. The ends lost 6 bases at V and 6 bases at J; junction bases unmatched: 5. The CDR3 DNA reads as TGTGCCAGCAGCCCCGGGACAGCTAATTCACCCCTCCACTTT. Its protein is CASSPGTANSPLHF.

There are many counts of this clonotype. This rearrangement joins TRBV12-3 or TRBV12-4 to TRBJ2-7; TRBD2 matches at 13 bases. The CDR3 is 15 residues long. Losses at the gene ends were 4 bases for V and 3 bases for J; bases not matched to a gene: 3. CDR3 bases: TGTGCCAGCAGTTCGGGACTAGCGGGGATCTACGAGCAGTACTTC. This sequence encodes CASSSGLAGIYEQYF.

The chain uses TRBV20-1 and TRBJ1-1; D is ambiguous. Germline CDR1 and CDR2: DFQATT and SNEGSKA (reference sequence). The CDR3 sequence is 13 residues long. Trimming cost V 1 base and J 1 base, with 7 bases left between them. The CDR3 sequence is CSARVSGNTEAFF. DNA of the CDR3: TGCAGTGCTAGAGTCTCTGGGAACACTGAAGCTTTCTTT.

This chain joins TRBV20-1 and TRBJ2-1; a possible D gene is TRBD2 (5 bases). Germline lookup yields CDR1 DFQATT and CDR2 SNEGSKA (reference sequence). The CDR3 is 15 amino acids. V was clipped by 1 base and J by 9 bases, with 19 bases between them. The CDR3 region is CSARGEFSFLGEQFF. The CDR3 nucleotides read TGCAGTGCTAGAGGGGAGTTTTCTTTTCTAGGTGAGCAGTTCTTC.

This clonotype was seen repeatedly, ten times or more. The V call is TRBV29-1, the J call TRBJ1-2; maybe TRBD1 (6 bases). The CDR3 consists of 15 residues. Germline CDR1 is SQVTM and CDR2 is ANQGSEA. V was clipped by 6 bases and J by 5 bases, with 22 bases between them. CDR3 amino acids: CSVETQGRGGYGYTF. The CDR3 nucleotides read TGCAGCGTGGAGACCCAGGGGCGTGGAGGTTATGGCTACACCTTC.

This clonotype showed up just a few times. The chain joins TRBV29-1 to TRBJ2-1, with TRBD1 identical over 7 bases. Germline CDR1 reads SQVTM; CDR2 reads ANQGSEA. This CDR3 contains 14 residues. V shed 4 bases, J shed 5 bases, and the junction held 8 bases outside the gene matches. The DNA of the CDR3 is TGCAGCGTTGCCGGACAGGTTACAAACAATGAGCAGTTCTTC. Amino acids: CSVAGQVTNNEQFF.

The chain links TRBV5-6 to TRBJ1-2, with D possibly being TRBD1 (6 bases). V lost 3 bases to trimming and J lost 4 bases, with 10 bases between them. Germline V gene lookup returns CDR1 SGHDT and CDR2 YYEEEE. This CDR3 has 13 residues. The CDR3 protein is CASSWTVFYGYTF. The CDR3 DNA reads as TGTGCCAGCAGCTGGACAGTATTCTATGGCTACACCTTC.

This clonotype was picked up many times. The chain couples TRBV3-1 to TRBJ2-3; 10 positions agree with TRBD2. The trim removed 4 bases at V and 0 bases at J, leaving 16 bases unmatched. CDR3 length: 20 amino acids. The germline V gene has CDR1 LGHDT and CDR2 YNNKEL (reference sequence). CDR3 amino acids: CASSRNSGGPRPDSTDTQYF. The CDR3 DNA follows: TGTGCCAGCAGCCGGAATAGCGGGGGGCCACGCCCAGACAGCACAGATACGCAGTATTTT.